These 3 T cell receptor beta chains share one sample of origin, sequenced in a study of regulatory T cells in long-lasting Graves disease. Time point reported: persistent/refractory GD, antithyroid drugs over 5 years with positive TRAb. PBMC RNA was the source of the TCR library. Arm-PCR of CDR3 regions and iRepertoire HTBI primers were used to build TCR beta libraries. One entry per CDR3 protein, called by TCRdb with MiXCR from the multiplex PCR reads. Of roughly 450,000 distinct CDR3 sequences listed, around 20% are singletons. Material: peripheral blood mononuclear cells (PBMCs), obtained when the disease was refractory, from a patient treated with antithyroid drugs. The source of these receptors is a female donor with Graves disease.

This clonotype was observed a few times. This chain uses TRBV7-9 with TRBJ2-5; D unresolved. CDR1 SEHNR and CDR2 FQNEAQ come from the germline V gene (reference sequence). V was trimmed by 5 bases and J by 13 bases, leaving 20 bases between them. The CDR3 spans 13 residues. In DNA, the CDR3 is TGTGCCAGCAGCCTTCGGATCGTCGGCGGAAGGTACTTC. Translated: CASSLRIVGGRYF.

This clonotype has ten or more counts. The V and J genes are TRBV7-2 and TRBJ1-2; perhaps TRBD1 as D (6 bases). This CDR3 contains 14 residues. Looked up from germline, CDR1 is SGHTA and CDR2 is FQGNSA. Trimming took off 0 bases at V and 5 bases at J, with 10 bases between the two ends. This chain's CDR3 is CASSLATGAYGYTF. Here the CDR3 DNA reads TGTGCCAGCAGCTTAGCGACAGGAGCGTATGGCTACACCTTC.

V is TRBV7-9 and J is TRBJ2-5; TRBD1 is a possible D gene (7 bases). V lost 2 bases to trimming and J lost 5 bases, with 15 bases between them. The CDR3 loop spans 15 amino acids. CDR1 and CDR2 from the germline V gene are SEHNR and FQNEAQ (reference sequence). The CDR3 loop is CASSLRRGHIETQYF. As DNA, the CDR3 is TGTGCCAGCAGCTTAAGGAGGGGGCATATTGAGACCCAGTACTTC.